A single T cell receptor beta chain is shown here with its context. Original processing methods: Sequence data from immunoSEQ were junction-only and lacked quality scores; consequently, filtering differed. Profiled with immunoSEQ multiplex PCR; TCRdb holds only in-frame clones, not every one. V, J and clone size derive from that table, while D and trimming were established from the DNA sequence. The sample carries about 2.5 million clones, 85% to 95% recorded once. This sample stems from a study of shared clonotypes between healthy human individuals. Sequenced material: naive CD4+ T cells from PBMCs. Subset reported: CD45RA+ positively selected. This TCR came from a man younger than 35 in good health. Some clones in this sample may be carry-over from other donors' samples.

In DNA form, the CDR3 reads TGTGCCAGCGGGATCACAGGGTCCGGGGAGCTGTTTTTT. Encoded protein: CASGITGSGELFF. V gene TRBV2 combines with J gene TRBJ2-2; tentatively, D is TRBD1 (6 bases). The length of the CDR3 is 13 residues. V shed 8 bases and J shed 6 bases, with 13 bases lying between them. Germline lookup yields CDR1 SNHLY and CDR2 FYNNEI.